This T cell receptor (beta chain) was documented in a study of T cell responses to AZD1222 COVID-19 vaccine. About the research overall: Second doses that came at about 4 or about 12 weeks were put together.

Study observations and caveats: Donors were mostly white British, more females; clonal diversity possibly underestimated. Only after the peak T cell response were repertoires sampled.

From germline, CDR1 is SNHLY and CDR2 FYNNEI. The CDR3 consists of 15 residues. Trimming removed 6 bases at V and 0 bases at J, with 15 bases between. The protocol was immunoSEQ multiplex PCR, while the TCRdb copy is restricted to in-frame clones and leaves out a portion. Of about 110,000 clones listed, around 85% were seen once; the top ten hold 3.5% to 5%. As for this clone: What it recognizes is unknown.

The rearrangement uses TRBV2 and TRBJ2-7; D is unclear. This clonotype originated in an adult in good health. This sample comprised peripheral blood, obtained on day 0 of AZD1222 vaccination. The CDR3 is CASRALLGPSYEQYF. The CDR3 DNA sequence: TGTGCCAGCAGAGCGCTATTGGGCCCCTCCTACGAGCAGTACTTC.